This T cell receptor beta chain was observed in a study of blood T cell repertoires in COVID-19. The V gene lost 7 bases and the J gene lost 6 bases, with 8 bases spanning the gap. There are 11 residues in the CDR3. The repertoire was sequenced with immunoSEQ multiplex PCR; TCRdb's copy has only in-frame clones and lacks some. This sample has around 60,000 clones, with about 75% found just once. The sample consisted of peripheral blood. This chain links TRBV12-3 or TRBV12-4 with TRBJ2-3; a weak D match, TRBD2 (6 bases). This clonotype was obtained from a human donor in a cohort sampled during active COVID-19. The CDR3 DNA follows: TGTGCCAGCACACGGGGGGATACGCAGTATTTT. Amino acid sequence: CASTRGDTQYF.